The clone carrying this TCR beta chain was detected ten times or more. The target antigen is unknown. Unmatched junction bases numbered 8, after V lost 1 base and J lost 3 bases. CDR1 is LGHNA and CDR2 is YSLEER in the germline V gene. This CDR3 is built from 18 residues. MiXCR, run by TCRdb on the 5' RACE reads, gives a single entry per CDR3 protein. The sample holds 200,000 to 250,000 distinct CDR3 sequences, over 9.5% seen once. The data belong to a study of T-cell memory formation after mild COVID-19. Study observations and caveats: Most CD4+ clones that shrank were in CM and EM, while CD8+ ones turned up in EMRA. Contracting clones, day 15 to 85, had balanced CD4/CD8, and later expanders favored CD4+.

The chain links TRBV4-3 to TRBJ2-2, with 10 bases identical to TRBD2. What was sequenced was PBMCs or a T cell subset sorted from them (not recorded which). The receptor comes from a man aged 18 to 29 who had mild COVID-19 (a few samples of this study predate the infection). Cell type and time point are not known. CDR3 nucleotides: TGCGCCAGCAGCCAAGGGTTAAGCGGGGGGGCCGACACCGGGGAGCTGTTTTTT. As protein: CASSQGLSGGADTGELFF.